This T cell receptor beta chain was profiled in a study of CD8+CD57+ T cells in acquired aplastic anemia listed by TCRdb under 2018. Regarding the study in general: On average, sorted CD4+ and CD8+ cells yielded 3.2 ug of extracted DNA, with a range of about 0.17 to 27.4 ug. CD8+CD57+ expansion was defined as frequency above the mean frequency observed in healthy subjects.

Flow cytometry had shown CD8+CD57+ cell expansion in the patients selected for sequencing. All patients had severe acquired aplastic anemia diagnosed by International Study of Aplastic Anemia and Agranulocytosis and Camitta criteria. Patients had received no therapy at the time of blood sampling. The study deep-sequenced TCR repertoires of sorted CD4+ and CD8+ blood T cells from severe aplastic anemia patients and healthy subjects. In the USA, patient enrollment took place under clinicaltrials.gov protocols 00001620, 01623167, 00001397, 00071045, 00081523 and 00961064. Ficoll-Paque density gradient centrifugation was used to isolate peripheral blood mononuclear cells. Before DNA extraction, CD4+ and CD8+ T cells were sorted by FACS or by magnetic beads. TCR beta VDJ combination and CDR3 sequence profiling used genomic DNA as the template. An Illumina HiSeq 2000 was the platform used for TCR repertoire sequencing. In the source study's methods: TRBV/TRBJ rearrangement plots, CDR3 size and DJ length profiles, and Simpson's diversity index were used to evaluate the repertoires. The most abundant DNA sequence in the deep sequencing data was taken as the immunodominant clone. CDR3 amino acid sequences were checked for sharing across subjects and were also compared against the VDJdb database and published repertoires. TCRdb applied fastp at Q25 and MiXCR to the public reads, then kept only in-frame beta chains. Here each entry gathers all rows of one CDR3 protein and keeps the most common genes and DNA. None of the V and J calls come from the authors' own analysis; TCRdb made them. The sample table records 89,000 or so distinct CDR3 sequences; about 67% of these occur just once. Less than 75% of the sample belongs to the ten largest clones.

Study-level results and caveats: About 30 CD8+ CDR3 sequences were found in both patients and controls but appeared to be highly expressed in patients and within the immunodominant clones of the patients. CD8+ Simpson's diversity did not differ significantly between patients and healthy controls (P=0.060).

The CDR3 goes from the cysteine to the phenylalanine over 11 residues. Only CDR3 DNA is held: 33 bases, read in frame from base 1. From a lookup of the germline V gene, CDR1 and CDR2 are SQVTM and ANQGSEA. Deletion took 7 bases off V and 4 bases off J, with a span of 9 bases between the germline ends. A remark on this clonotype: Its antigen target is currently unknown. Per-nucleotide qualities are absent, and no much larger clonotype sits a single base away.

Sequenced: sorted CD4+, CD8+, or CD8+CD57+ T cells (not recorded which) from PBMCs. The sequence was collected from a human donor with aplastic anemia. The chain joins TRBV29-1 to TRBJ2-3; the D gene is perhaps TRBD1, from 7 matching bases. Read as DNA, the sequence is TGCAGCGCCAGGGGGGCAGATACGCAGTATTTT. Its protein reads: CSARGADTQYF.